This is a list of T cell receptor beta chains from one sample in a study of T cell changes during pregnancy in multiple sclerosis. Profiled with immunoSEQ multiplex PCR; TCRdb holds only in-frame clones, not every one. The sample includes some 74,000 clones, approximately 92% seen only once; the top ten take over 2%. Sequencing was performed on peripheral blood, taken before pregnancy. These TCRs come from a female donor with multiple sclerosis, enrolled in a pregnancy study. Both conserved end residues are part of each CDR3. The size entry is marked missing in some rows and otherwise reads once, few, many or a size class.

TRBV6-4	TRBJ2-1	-	CASSVDRGYNEQFF
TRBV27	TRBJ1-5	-	CASSPTGGNQPQHF
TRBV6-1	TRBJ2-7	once	CASSWTGVGEQYF
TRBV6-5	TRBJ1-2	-	CASRVSTSGAGYTF
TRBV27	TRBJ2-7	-	CASSLAGASSYEQYF
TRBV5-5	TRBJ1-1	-	CASSLAGVDRVNTEAFF
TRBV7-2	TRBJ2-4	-	CASSLAGRENIQYF
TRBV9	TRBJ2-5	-	CASSVATGGQTQYF
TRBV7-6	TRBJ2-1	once	CASSSRVAGEQFF
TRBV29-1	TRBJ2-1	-	CSGEWNEQFF
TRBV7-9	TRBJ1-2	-	CASSPDRGWNGYTF
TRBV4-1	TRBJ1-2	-	CASSPRGDRDYGYTF
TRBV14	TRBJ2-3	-	CASSPSLLADTDTQYF
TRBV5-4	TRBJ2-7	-	CASSLASGSSYEQYF
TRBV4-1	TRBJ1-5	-	CASSQVWGDQPQHF
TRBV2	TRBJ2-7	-	CASSWTGAVIEQYF
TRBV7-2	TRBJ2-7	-	CASSFNREFDEQYF
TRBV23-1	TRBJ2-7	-	CASANRESYEQYF
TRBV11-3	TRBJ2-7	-	CASSLAGTTYEQYF
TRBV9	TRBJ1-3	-	CASSAQGAHTIYF
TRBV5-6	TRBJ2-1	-	CASGVTGISYNEQFF
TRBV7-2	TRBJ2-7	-	CASSPQASGLSYEQYF
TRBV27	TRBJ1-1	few	CASLRQGMNTEAFF
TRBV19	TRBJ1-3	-	CASTPTGLSSGNTIYF
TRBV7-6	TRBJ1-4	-	CASSLDRTTGNEKLFF
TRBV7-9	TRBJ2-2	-	CASSLEGGTGELFF
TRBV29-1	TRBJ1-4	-	CSVGDTLTNEKLFF
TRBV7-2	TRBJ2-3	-	CASSLSTGSTDTQYF
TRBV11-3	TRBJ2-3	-	CASSTSGRAADTQYF
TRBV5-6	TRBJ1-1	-	CASSSGQHTEAFF
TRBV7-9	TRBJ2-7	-	CASSSQLARYEQYF
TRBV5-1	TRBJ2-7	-	CASSLGSGSSYEQYF
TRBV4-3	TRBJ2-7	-	CASSQVTGVPHEQYF
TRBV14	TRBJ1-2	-	CASSQEGATGLLPYGYTF
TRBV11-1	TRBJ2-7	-	CASSLPGQGGHEQYF
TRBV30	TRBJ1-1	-	CATAVGLNTEAFF
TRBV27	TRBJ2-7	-	CASSLTVSYEQYF
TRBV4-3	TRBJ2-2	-	CASSQDPGTGNGELFF
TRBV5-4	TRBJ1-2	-	CASSLNQGAGGYTF
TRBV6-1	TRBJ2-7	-	CASSEAGFGGGWYEQYF
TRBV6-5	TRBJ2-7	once	CASSPLPLAVTQYF
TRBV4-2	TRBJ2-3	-	CASSQYGTSVYTDTQYF